The T cell receptor beta chain under discussion was sequenced for a study of monozygotic twins with inflammatory bowel disease. Germline CDR1 reads DFQATT; CDR2 reads SNEGSKA (reference sequence). CDR3 length equals 14 residues. TCRdb re-called the 5' RACE reads and shows each CDR3 protein once, DNA omitted. The sample features more than 300,000 distinct CDR3 sequences, with 5.6% in its top ten. This chain joins TRBV20-1 and TRBJ1-6; TCRdb's D gene call, TRBD1, goes unchecked for lack of DNA. The sample was blood. The receptor was isolated from a human donor with ulcerative colitis or Crohn's disease, or a healthy co-twin of an affected twin (not recorded which). CDR3 region: CSARRQGANSPLHF.